This T cell receptor (beta chain) was sequenced for a study of T cell responses to AZD1222 COVID-19 vaccine. The study, taken as a whole, reports: Among the donors, most were white British and more were female, and clonal diversity was possibly underestimated. Epitopes outside B.1.351 and B.1.1.7 mutated regions reportedly drew nearly half of spike TCRs.

Produced via immunoSEQ multiplex PCR; TCRdb's table is partial and in-frame only. The sample yields 110,000 to 150,000 clones, 70% to 90% seen once. This clone was counted once. Its antigen is not identified. This sample includes further DNA sequences coding for the same CDR3. The CDR3 has 11 amino acids. The V end lost 3 bases, the J end lost 0 bases, and 1 base lay between the germline ends. Germline lookup yields CDR1 SQVTM and CDR2 ANQGSEA. The rearrangement joins TRBV29-1 to TRBJ2-3, with D hard to call. Sequenced here: peripheral blood, sampled on day 0 of AZD1222 vaccination. This receptor was identified in an adult in good health. Here the CDR3 DNA reads TGCAGCGTTGATAGCACAGATACGCAGTATTTT. Translating it yields CSVDSTDTQYF.